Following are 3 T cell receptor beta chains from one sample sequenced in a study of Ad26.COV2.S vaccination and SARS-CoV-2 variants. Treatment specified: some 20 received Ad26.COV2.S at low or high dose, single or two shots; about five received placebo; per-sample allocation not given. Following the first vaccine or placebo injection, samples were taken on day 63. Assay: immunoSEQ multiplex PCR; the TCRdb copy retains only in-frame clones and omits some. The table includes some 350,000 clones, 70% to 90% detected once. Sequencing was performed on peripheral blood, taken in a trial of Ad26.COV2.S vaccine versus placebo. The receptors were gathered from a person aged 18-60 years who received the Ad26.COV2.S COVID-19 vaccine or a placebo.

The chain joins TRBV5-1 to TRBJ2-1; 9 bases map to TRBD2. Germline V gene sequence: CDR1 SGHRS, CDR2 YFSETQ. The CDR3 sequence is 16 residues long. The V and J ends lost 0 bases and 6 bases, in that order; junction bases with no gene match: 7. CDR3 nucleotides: TGCGCCAGCAGCTTGGAGCCCAGCGGGAGGTTCAATGAGCAGTTCTTC. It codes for CASSLEPSGRFNEQFF.

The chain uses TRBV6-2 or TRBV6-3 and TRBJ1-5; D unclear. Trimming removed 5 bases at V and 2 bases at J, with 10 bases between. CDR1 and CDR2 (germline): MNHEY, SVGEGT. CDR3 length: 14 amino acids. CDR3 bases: TGTGCCAGCAGTAGACGGATTGGCAATCAGCCCCAGCATTTT. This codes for CASSRRIGNQPQHF.

CDR3 DNA sequence: TGTGCCAGCAGTTTATCGACCTGGGGGTCAGATACGCAGTATTTT. Encoded protein: CASSLSTWGSDTQYF. The gene calls are TRBV27 and TRBJ2-3, with D possibly being TRBD1 or TRBD2 (5 bases each). CDR3 length equals 15 residues. V gave up 0 bases and J gave up 4 bases, with 11 bases separating them. Germline assignment: CDR1 MNHEY and CDR2 SMNVEV (reference sequence).